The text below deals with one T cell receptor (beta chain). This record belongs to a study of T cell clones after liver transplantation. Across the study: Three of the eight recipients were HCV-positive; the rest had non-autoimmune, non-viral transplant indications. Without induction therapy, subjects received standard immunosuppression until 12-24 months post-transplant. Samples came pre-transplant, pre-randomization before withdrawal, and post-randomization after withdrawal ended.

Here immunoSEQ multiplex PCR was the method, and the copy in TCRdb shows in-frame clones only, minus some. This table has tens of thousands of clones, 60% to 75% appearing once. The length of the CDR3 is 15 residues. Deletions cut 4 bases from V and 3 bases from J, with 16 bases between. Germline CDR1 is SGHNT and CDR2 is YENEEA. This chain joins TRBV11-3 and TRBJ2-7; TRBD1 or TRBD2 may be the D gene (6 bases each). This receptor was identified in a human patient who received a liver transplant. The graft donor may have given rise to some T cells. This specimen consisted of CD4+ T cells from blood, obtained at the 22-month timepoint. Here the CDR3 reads CASSSPLRDNYEQYF. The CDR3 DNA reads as TGTGCCAGCAGCTCACCCTTGCGGGACAACTACGAGCAGTACTTC.